A selection of T cell receptor beta chains follows, all from one sample in a study of CD8+ T cells in alopecia areata. Produced via immunoSEQ multiplex PCR; TCRdb's table is partial and in-frame only. The table shows 100,000 to 150,000 clones, with approximately 49% occurring only once. This material consisted of CD8+ T cells sorted from blood, taken at week 0. Receptor source: a human donor with alopecia areata. Each CDR3 is given with its conserved first and last residue. The order of the fields is D gene, clone size, V gene, J gene, CDR3 protein, CDR3 DNA. A D gene is named only where the DNA matches it firmly. Some rows mark clone size as missing; the rest say once, few, many or name a class of expanded clone.

d_call: TRBD2
clone_size: -
v_call: TRBV5-6
j_call: TRBJ2-7
cdr3_aa: CASSADASGATYEQYF
cdr3_nt: TGTGCCAGCAGCGCGGACGCTAGCGGGGCAACCTACGAGCAGTACTTC

d_call: TRBD2
clone_size: -
v_call: TRBV4-2
j_call: TRBJ2-3
cdr3_aa: CASSQGTSGGADTQYF
cdr3_nt: TGTGCCAGCAGCCAAGGGACTAGCGGGGGCGCAGATACGCAGTATTTT

d_call: -
clone_size: -
v_call: TRBV11-2
j_call: TRBJ2-7
cdr3_aa: CASSLVLWEQYF
cdr3_nt: TGTGCCAGCAGCCTAGTCTTGTGGGAGCAGTACTTC

d_call: -
clone_size: few
v_call: TRBV6-1
j_call: TRBJ2-7
cdr3_aa: CAASGPSNEQYF
cdr3_nt: TGTGCCGCCTCCGGGCCCTCGAACGAGCAGTACTTC

d_call: -
clone_size: -
v_call: TRBV9
j_call: TRBJ2-3
cdr3_aa: CASAPRASGVDTQYF
cdr3_nt: TGTGCCAGCGCCCCGAGGGCTAGTGGGGTGGATACGCAGTATTTT

d_call: TRBD1
clone_size: -
v_call: TRBV27
j_call: TRBJ2-7
cdr3_aa: CASSPGQGQYEQYF
cdr3_nt: TGTGCCAGCAGTCCCGGACAGGGCCAATACGAGCAGTACTTC

d_call: -
clone_size: -
v_call: TRBV5-4
j_call: TRBJ2-7
cdr3_aa: CASSHDSYEQYF
cdr3_nt: TGTGCCAGCAGCCATGATTCTTACGAGCAGTACTTC

d_call: -
clone_size: few
v_call: TRBV27
j_call: TRBJ1-1
cdr3_aa: CASRELQWTEAFF
cdr3_nt: TGTGCCAGCAGAGAACTACAATGGACTGAAGCTTTCTTT

d_call: TRBD1
clone_size: -
v_call: TRBV7-2
j_call: TRBJ2-1
cdr3_aa: CASSLARTGVTNEQFF
cdr3_nt: TGTGCCAGCAGCTTAGCCAGGACAGGGGTGACGAATGAGCAGTTCTTC

d_call: -
clone_size: -
v_call: TRBV10-3
j_call: TRBJ2-5
cdr3_aa: CAISEPTLNPTQYF
cdr3_nt: TGTGCCATCAGTGAGCCGACCCTAAACCCGACCCAGTACTTC

d_call: -
clone_size: -
v_call: TRBV29-1
j_call: TRBJ1-2
cdr3_aa: CSVVATNYGYTF
cdr3_nt: TGCAGCGTTGTGGCCACTAACTATGGCTACACCTTC

d_call: TRBD1
clone_size: -
v_call: TRBV13
j_call: TRBJ2-3
cdr3_aa: CASSFPGGATDTQYF
cdr3_nt: TGTGCCAGCAGCTTTCCAGGGGGCGCGACAGATACGCAGTATTTT

d_call: -
clone_size: -
v_call: TRBV11-2
j_call: TRBJ2-3
cdr3_aa: CASSSDRDRDTQYF
cdr3_nt: TGTGCCAGCAGCTCGGACCGAGATAGGGATACGCAGTATTTT

d_call: -
clone_size: few
v_call: TRBV6-5
j_call: TRBJ1-4
cdr3_aa: CASSYGGLDEKLFF
cdr3_nt: TGTGCCAGCAGTTACGGGGGATTAGATGAAAAACTGTTTTTT

d_call: -
clone_size: few
v_call: TRBV11-2
j_call: TRBJ2-7
cdr3_aa: CASSLGGTYEQYF
cdr3_nt: TGTGCCAGCAGCTTGGGGGGCACCTACGAGCAGTACTTC

d_call: -
clone_size: few
v_call: TRBV27
j_call: TRBJ1-5
cdr3_aa: CASSLTWQVNQPQHF
cdr3_nt: TGTGCCAGCAGTTTGACGTGGCAGGTCAATCAGCCCCAGCATTTT

d_call: -
clone_size: once
v_call: TRBV6-5
j_call: TRBJ2-4
cdr3_aa: CASSELPGRSYTF
cdr3_nt: TGTGCCAGCAGTGAACTTCCGGGACGGAGTTATACCTTC

d_call: TRBD1
clone_size: -
v_call: TRBV5-1
j_call: TRBJ2-1
cdr3_aa: CASSLVVTGGDEQFF
cdr3_nt: TGCGCCAGCAGCTTGGTGGTGACAGGGGGGGATGAGCAGTTCTTC

d_call: -
clone_size: -
v_call: TRBV5-6
j_call: TRBJ2-3
cdr3_aa: CASSLRDNLDTQYF
cdr3_nt: TGTGCCAGCAGCTTGCGAGACAACTTGGATACGCAGTATTTT

d_call: -
clone_size: once
v_call: TRBV4-1
j_call: TRBJ1-2
cdr3_aa: CASSQEGADLDGYTF
cdr3_nt: TGCGCCAGCAGCCAAGAAGGGGCAGACCTAGACGGCTACACCTTC

d_call: -
clone_size: few
v_call: TRBV11-2
j_call: TRBJ1-1
cdr3_aa: CASSLVWSEAFF
cdr3_nt: TGTGCCAGCAGCTTAGTTTGGTCTGAAGCTTTCTTT

d_call: -
clone_size: few
v_call: TRBV4-1
j_call: TRBJ2-2
cdr3_aa: CASSQDGTGTWDTGELFF
cdr3_nt: TGCGCCAGCAGCCAAGACGGAACAGGGACTTGGGACACCGGGGAGCTGTTTTTT

d_call: -
clone_size: -
v_call: TRBV5-1
j_call: TRBJ1-1
cdr3_aa: CASSMRTNTEAFF
cdr3_nt: TGCGCCAGCAGCATGCGGACGAACACTGAAGCTTTCTTT

d_call: TRBD1
clone_size: -
v_call: TRBV6-1
j_call: TRBJ2-1
cdr3_aa: CASSEALEGADNEQFF
cdr3_nt: TGTGCCAGCAGTGAAGCGCTTGAGGGGGCAGATAATGAGCAGTTCTTC

d_call: -
clone_size: -
v_call: TRBV6-5
j_call: TRBJ2-1
cdr3_aa: CASRRQEYNEQFF
cdr3_nt: TGTGCCAGCAGGCGACAGGAGTACAATGAGCAGTTCTTC

d_call: TRBD2
clone_size: -
v_call: TRBV29-1
j_call: TRBJ2-5
cdr3_aa: CSVGALGLPQETQYF
cdr3_nt: TGCAGCGTTGGGGCCCTGGGACTACCACAAGAGACCCAGTACTTC

d_call: TRBD1
clone_size: few
v_call: TRBV5-6
j_call: TRBJ1-6
cdr3_aa: CASSQDRGTPLHF
cdr3_nt: TGTGCCAGCAGCCAGGACAGGGGGACACCCCTCCACTTT

d_call: TRBD1
clone_size: -
v_call: TRBV5-1
j_call: TRBJ2-1
cdr3_aa: CASIPGTGEAYNEQFF
cdr3_nt: TGCGCCAGTATCCCCGGGACAGGGGAAGCCTACAATGAGCAGTTCTTC

d_call: -
clone_size: few
v_call: TRBV7-9
j_call: TRBJ2-1
cdr3_aa: CASSAPSWGKGEQFF
cdr3_nt: TGTGCCAGCAGCGCACCTAGCTGGGGGAAGGGTGAGCAGTTCTTC

d_call: -
clone_size: -
v_call: TRBV7-9
j_call: TRBJ1-6
cdr3_aa: CASSFKGGPSPLHF
cdr3_nt: TGTGCCAGCAGCTTTAAAGGGGGACCATCACCCCTCCACTTT

d_call: TRBD1
clone_size: few
v_call: TRBV29-1
j_call: TRBJ1-3
cdr3_aa: CSVPTGDPGNTIYF
cdr3_nt: TGCAGCGTTCCTACAGGGGATCCTGGAAACACCATATATTTT

d_call: TRBD1
clone_size: few
v_call: TRBV29-1
j_call: TRBJ2-7
cdr3_aa: CSVDTGAREQYF
cdr3_nt: TGCAGCGTAGACACAGGGGCTCGGGAGCAGTACTTC

d_call: -
clone_size: few
v_call: TRBV30
j_call: TRBJ1-1
cdr3_aa: CAWSVGTEAFF
cdr3_nt: TGTGCCTGGAGTGTCGGTACTGAAGCTTTCTTT

d_call: TRBD2
clone_size: -
v_call: TRBV30
j_call: TRBJ2-7
cdr3_aa: CAFIGLAGGPLGEQYF
cdr3_nt: TGTGCCTTTATCGGACTAGCGGGGGGTCCGCTCGGCGAGCAGTACTTC

d_call: -
clone_size: -
v_call: TRBV15
j_call: TRBJ2-4
cdr3_aa: CATSRDLGRILAKNIQYF
cdr3_nt: TGTGCCACCAGCAGAGATCTTGGCAGGATCTTAGCCAAAAACATTCAGTACTTC

d_call: -
clone_size: -
v_call: TRBV9
j_call: TRBJ2-3
cdr3_aa: CASSVLDGGTDTQYF
cdr3_nt: TGTGCCAGCAGCGTTCTTGACGGGGGCACAGATACGCAGTATTTT

d_call: -
clone_size: few
v_call: TRBV19
j_call: TRBJ1-5
cdr3_aa: CASSPGREGVQPQHF
cdr3_nt: TGTGCCAGTAGTCCCGGGAGGGAAGGGGTCCAGCCCCAGCATTTT

d_call: -
clone_size: -
v_call: TRBV30
j_call: TRBJ2-5
cdr3_aa: CAWSPEETQYF
cdr3_nt: TGTGCCTGGAGCCCAGAAGAGACCCAGTACTTC

d_call: -
clone_size: -
v_call: TRBV29-1
j_call: TRBJ2-7
cdr3_aa: CSVLTGTSYEQYF
cdr3_nt: TGCAGCGTTCTCACCGGGACCAGCTACGAGCAGTACTTC

d_call: -
clone_size: few
v_call: TRBV29-1
j_call: TRBJ2-7
cdr3_aa: CSVGPAYEQYF
cdr3_nt: TGCAGCGTGGGACCAGCCTACGAGCAGTACTTC

d_call: -
clone_size: -
v_call: TRBV30
j_call: TRBJ2-1
cdr3_aa: CAWSGYNEQFF
cdr3_nt: TGTGCCTGGAGTGGTTACAATGAGCAGTTCTTC

d_call: -
clone_size: -
v_call: TRBV30
j_call: TRBJ1-5
cdr3_aa: CAWPELGNQPQHF
cdr3_nt: TGTGCCTGGCCCGAATTGGGCAATCAGCCCCAGCATTTT

d_call: -
clone_size: -
v_call: TRBV5-6
j_call: TRBJ1-2
cdr3_aa: CASSFYTQGAYGYTF
cdr3_nt: TGTGCCAGCAGCTTCTACACCCAAGGGGCCTATGGCTACACCTTC